The sequence of this T cell receptor beta chain was determined in a study of beta chain features in type 1 diabetes. Regarding the study as a whole: In all four CD4+ subsets, TCRB CDR3 length was significantly, moderately reduced in type 1 diabetes. cDNA-based reads could over-represent cells with high TCR expression.

Expressed TCRB transcripts were sequenced after all isolated RNA was converted to cDNA. TCRdb's table, derived via immunoSEQ multiplex PCR, lists solely in-frame clones and lacks some. The table records about 260,000 clones, 20% of them present only once. In its sample, this clone was seen a few times. Its antigen is currently unknown. The CDR3 is 12 amino acids. With 5 bases removed from V and 6 bases from J, the gap between germline ends came to 14 bases. Per the germline V gene, CDR1 is SQVTM and CDR2 is ANQGSEA. This sequence joins TRBV29-1 and TRBJ2-7; weak D call: TRBD2 (5 bases). Sequencing input: naive CD4+ T cells from blood. The sequence was obtained from a middle-aged woman with type 1 diabetes. CDR3 protein: CSVPERRFEQYF. The CDR3 DNA reads as TGCAGCGTTCCCGAGCGGAGGTTCGAGCAGTACTTC.